The clone carrying this TCR beta chain was detected many times. What it binds is unknown. The CDR3 extends over 14 amino acids. Trimming cost V 2 bases and J 1 base, with 8 bases left between them. Per germline, CDR1 MNHNS and CDR2 SASEGT. The data belong to a study of T cells in Graves' hyperthyroidism and ophthalmopathy. For the study at large: Blood from the periphery was taken at initial diagnosis, before any treatment. Overall study findings and caveats: The model made its ophthalmopathy prediction, and onset followed a median about 6 months later.

Using RNA transcripts as the source, TCR beta CDR3 regions were amplified. An initial round of RT-PCR targeting the TCR CDR3 relied on the HTBI primer set. TCRdb fed the multiplex PCR reads into MiXCR, producing one record per CDR3 protein. The data show approximately 480,000 distinct CDR3 sequences, around 20% seen once. Uncontrolled infections, other autoimmune diseases, pregnancy or lactation led to exclusion of patients. Clinical symptoms, serum thyroxine and TRAb, thyroid ultrasound and orbital computed tomography were used for the diagnoses. The sample consisted of blood. The chain recombines TRBV6-1 with TRBJ1-1; D remains unclear. The receptor was derived from a man younger than 30 with Graves' hyperthyroidism. CDR3 amino acids: CASSEFGTNTEAFF. CDR3 nucleotides: TGTGCCAGCAGTGAATTTGGCACGAACACTGAAGCTTTCTTT.